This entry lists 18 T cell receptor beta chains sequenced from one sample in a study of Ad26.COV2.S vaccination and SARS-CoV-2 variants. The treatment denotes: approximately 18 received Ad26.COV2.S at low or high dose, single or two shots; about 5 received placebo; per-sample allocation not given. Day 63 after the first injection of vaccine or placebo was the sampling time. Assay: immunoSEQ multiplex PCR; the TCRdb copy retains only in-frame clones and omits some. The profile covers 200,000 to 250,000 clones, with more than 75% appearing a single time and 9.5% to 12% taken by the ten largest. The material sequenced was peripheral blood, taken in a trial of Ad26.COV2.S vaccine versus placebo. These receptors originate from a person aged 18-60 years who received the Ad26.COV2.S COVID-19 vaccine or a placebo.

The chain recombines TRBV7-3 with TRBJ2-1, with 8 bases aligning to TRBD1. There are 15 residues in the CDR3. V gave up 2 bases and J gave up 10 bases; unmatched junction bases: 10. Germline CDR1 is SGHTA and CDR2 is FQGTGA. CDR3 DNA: TGTGCCAGCAGCTTATCTCAGGGGGCTTCATGGGAGCAGTTCTTC. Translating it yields CASSLSQGASWEQFF.

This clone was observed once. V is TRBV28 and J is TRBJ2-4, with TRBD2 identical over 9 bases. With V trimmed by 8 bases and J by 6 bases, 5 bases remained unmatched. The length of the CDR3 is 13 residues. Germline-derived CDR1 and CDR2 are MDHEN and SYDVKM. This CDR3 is CASGRGGVNIQYF. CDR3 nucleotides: TGTGCCAGCGGGCGGGGGGGCGTAAACATTCAGTACTTC.

As DNA, the CDR3 is TGTGCCAGCACCTCAATTAGCGGGAGTTCTAGTAGGGATACGCAGTATTTT. Protein: CASTSISGSSSRDTQYF. The chain employs TRBV28 and TRBJ2-3, with 9 bases matching TRBD2. Trimming cost V 7 bases and J 6 bases; bases outside gene matches: 17. The CDR3 spans 17 residues. Germline lookup yields CDR1 MDHEN and CDR2 SYDVKM.

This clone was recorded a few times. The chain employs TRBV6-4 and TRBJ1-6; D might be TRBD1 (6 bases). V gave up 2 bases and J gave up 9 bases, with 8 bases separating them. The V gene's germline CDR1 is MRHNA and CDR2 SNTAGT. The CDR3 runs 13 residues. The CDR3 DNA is TGTGCCAGCAGTGACAGGGGGGGTTCACCCCTCCACTTT. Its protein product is CASSDRGGSPLHF.

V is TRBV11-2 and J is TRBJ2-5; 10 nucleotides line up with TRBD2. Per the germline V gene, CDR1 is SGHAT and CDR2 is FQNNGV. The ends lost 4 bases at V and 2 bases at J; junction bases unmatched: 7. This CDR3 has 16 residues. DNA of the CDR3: TGTGCCAGCAGCTATACGGGACTAGCGTCTCAAGAGACCCAGTACTTC. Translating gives CASSYTGLASQETQYF.

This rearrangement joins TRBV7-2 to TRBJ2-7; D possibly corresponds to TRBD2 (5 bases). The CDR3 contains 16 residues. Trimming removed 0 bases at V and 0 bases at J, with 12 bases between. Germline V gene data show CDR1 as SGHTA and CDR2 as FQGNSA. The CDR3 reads CASSLAPKRNSYEQYF. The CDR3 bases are TGTGCCAGCAGCTTAGCGCCAAAGCGGAACTCCTACGAGCAGTACTTC.

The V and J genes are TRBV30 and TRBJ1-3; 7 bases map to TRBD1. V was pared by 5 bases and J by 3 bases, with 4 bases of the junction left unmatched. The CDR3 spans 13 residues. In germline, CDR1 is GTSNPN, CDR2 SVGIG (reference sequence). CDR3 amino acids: CAWGTGVGNTIYF. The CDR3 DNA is TGTGCCTGGGGTACAGGGGTTGGAAACACCATATATTTT.

In DNA form, the CDR3 reads TGCGCCAGCAGCCAAGCCACAGGGGGTATCGGCTATGGCTACACCTTC. Translating gives CASSQATGGIGYGYTF. The J gene is TRBJ1-2, the V gene TRBV4-1; the match to TRBD1 covers 8 bases. The CDR3 consists of 16 residues. Germline V gene lookup returns CDR1 MGHRA and CDR2 YSYEKL. V lost 1 base and J lost 4; bases outside the gene matches: 8.

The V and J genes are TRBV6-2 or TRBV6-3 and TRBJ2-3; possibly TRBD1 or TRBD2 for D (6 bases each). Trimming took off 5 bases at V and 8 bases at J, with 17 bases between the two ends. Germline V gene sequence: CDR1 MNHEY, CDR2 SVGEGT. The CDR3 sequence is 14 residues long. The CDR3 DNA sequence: TGTGCCAGCAGTAAACTAGGGGGGATAAGTACGCAGTATTTT. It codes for CASSKLGGISTQYF.

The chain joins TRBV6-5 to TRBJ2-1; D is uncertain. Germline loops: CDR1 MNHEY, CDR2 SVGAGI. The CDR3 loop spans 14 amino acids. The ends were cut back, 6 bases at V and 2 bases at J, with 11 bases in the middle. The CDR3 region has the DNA TGTGCCAGCAGCCACGATGGAACCTACAATGAGCAGTTCTTC. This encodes CASSHDGTYNEQFF.

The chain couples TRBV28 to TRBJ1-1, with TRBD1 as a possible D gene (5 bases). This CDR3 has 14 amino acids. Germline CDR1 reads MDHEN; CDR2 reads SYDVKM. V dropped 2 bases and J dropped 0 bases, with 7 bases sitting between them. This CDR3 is CASSLRGLNTEAFF. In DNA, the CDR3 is TGTGCCAGCAGTTTAAGGGGCCTGAACACTGAAGCTTTCTTT.

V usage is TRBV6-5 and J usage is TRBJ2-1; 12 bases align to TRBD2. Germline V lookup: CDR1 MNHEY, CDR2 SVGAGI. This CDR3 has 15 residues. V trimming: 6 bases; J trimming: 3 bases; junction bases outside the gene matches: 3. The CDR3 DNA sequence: TGTGCCAGCAGACCACTAGCGGGAGGCTACAATGAGCAGTTCTTC. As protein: CASRPLAGGYNEQFF.

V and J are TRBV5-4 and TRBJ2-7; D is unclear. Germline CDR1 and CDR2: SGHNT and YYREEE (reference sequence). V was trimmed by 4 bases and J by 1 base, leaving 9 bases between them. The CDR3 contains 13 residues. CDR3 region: CASSPSSSYEQYF. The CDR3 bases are TGTGCCAGCAGCCCTTCCTCTTCCTACGAGCAGTACTTC.

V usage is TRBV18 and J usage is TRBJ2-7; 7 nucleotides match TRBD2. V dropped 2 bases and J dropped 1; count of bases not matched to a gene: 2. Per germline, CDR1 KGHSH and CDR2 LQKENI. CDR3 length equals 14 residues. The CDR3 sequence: CASSPGTTSYEQYF. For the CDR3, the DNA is TGTGCCAGCTCACCAGGGACTACTTCCTACGAGCAGTACTTC.

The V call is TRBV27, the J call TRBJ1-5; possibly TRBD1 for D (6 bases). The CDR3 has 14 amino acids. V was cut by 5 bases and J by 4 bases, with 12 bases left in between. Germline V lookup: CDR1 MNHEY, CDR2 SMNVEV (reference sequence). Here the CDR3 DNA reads TGTGCCAGCAGTCCTCTGGACAGAAATCAGCCCCAGCATTTT. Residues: CASSPLDRNQPQHF.

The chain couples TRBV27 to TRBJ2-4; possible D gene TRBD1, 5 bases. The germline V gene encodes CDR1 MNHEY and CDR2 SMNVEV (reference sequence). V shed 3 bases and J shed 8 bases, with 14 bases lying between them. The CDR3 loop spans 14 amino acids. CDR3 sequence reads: CASSLSGWEDIQYF. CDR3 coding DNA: TGTGCCAGCAGTTTGTCAGGGTGGGAAGACATTCAGTACTTC.

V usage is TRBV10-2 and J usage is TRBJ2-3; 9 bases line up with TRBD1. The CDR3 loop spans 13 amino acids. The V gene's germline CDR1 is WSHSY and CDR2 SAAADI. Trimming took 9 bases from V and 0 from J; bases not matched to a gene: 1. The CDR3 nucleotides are TGCGCCAGTGGACAGGGGAGCACAGATACGCAGTATTTT. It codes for CASGQGSTDTQYF.

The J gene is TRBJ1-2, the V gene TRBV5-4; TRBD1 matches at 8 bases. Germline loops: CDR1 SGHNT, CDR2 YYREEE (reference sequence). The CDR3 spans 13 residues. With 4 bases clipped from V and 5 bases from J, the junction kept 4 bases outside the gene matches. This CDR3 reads CASSSRQGYGYTF. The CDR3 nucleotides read TGTGCCAGCAGCAGCCGACAGGGGTATGGCTACACCTTC.